The rows below give T cell receptor beta chains drawn from one sample of a study of shared clonotypes between healthy human individuals. Here immunoSEQ multiplex PCR was the method, and the copy in TCRdb shows in-frame clones only, minus some. Among a few million clones listed, more than 90% were seen once. The sample was naive CD4+ T cells sorted from blood. The receptors come from a man younger than 35 in good health. Both conserved end residues are part of each CDR3. The D gene is left open where the match is weak. Some rows mark clone size as missing; the rest say once, few, many or name a class of expanded clone.

d_gene	v_gene	j_gene	abundance	CDR3aa	CDR3nt
TRBD2	TRBV7-2	TRBJ2-7	.	CASSNPSGYEQYF	TGTGCCAGCAGCAATCCTAGCGGCTACGAGCAGTACTTC
TRBD2	TRBV9	TRBJ2-2	.	CASSVSSGRDTGELFF	TGTGCCAGCAGCGTCAGTAGCGGGAGAGACACCGGGGAGCTGTTTTTT
TRBD1	TRBV7-9	TRBJ2-7	.	CASSPPGQGFHEQYF	TGTGCCAGCAGCCCTCCGGGACAGGGCTTCCACGAGCAGTACTTC
.	TRBV19	TRBJ1-4	.	CASSDGHLGNEKLFF	TGTGCCAGTAGCGATGGACACCTCGGTAATGAAAAACTGTTTTTT
TRBD1	TRBV28	TRBJ1-2	.	CAHNGQGRNYGYTF	TGTGCCCATAACGGACAGGGTAGAAACTATGGCTACACCTTC
TRBD2	TRBV5-4	TRBJ2-2	.	CASSISGAGELFF	TGTGCCAGCAGCATAAGCGGGGCCGGGGAGCTGTTTTTT
TRBD2	TRBV2	TRBJ2-5	.	CASFWPGLAQETQYF	TGTGCCAGCTTCTGGCCGGGACTAGCACAAGAGACCCAGTACTTC
TRBD1	TRBV12-5	TRBJ2-2	once	CASGLVSGGGGTGELFF	TGTGCTAGTGGTTTGGTTTCAGGGGGCGGTGGCACCGGGGAGCTGTTTTTT
.	TRBV6-5	TRBJ2-4	.	CASSLRQVSKNIQYF	TGTGCCAGCAGTCTACGACAGGTGTCAAAAAACATTCAGTACTTC
.	TRBV6-5	TRBJ1-2	.	CASSPQGIRGYTF	TGTGCCAGCAGTCCTCAGGGGATACGGGGCTACACCTTC
TRBD1	TRBV2	TRBJ1-1	.	CASQTQGGTEAFF	TGTGCCAGCCAGACCCAGGGGGGAACTGAAGCTTTCTTT
.	TRBV5-1	TRBJ1-1	once	CASSFRGDGDTEAFF	TGCGCCAGCAGCTTTCGGGGGGACGGAGACACTGAAGCTTTCTTT
.	TRBV27	TRBJ1-6	.	CASSLPADNSPLHF	TGTGCCAGCAGTTTACCGGCCGATAATTCACCCCTCCACTTT
TRBD1	TRBV6-5	TRBJ1-4	few	CASRSTGAFNEKLFF	TGTGCCAGCAGGTCCACAGGGGCCTTTAATGAAAAACTGTTTTTT
TRBD1	TRBV5-1	TRBJ1-5	.	CASRADRGQPQHF	TGCGCCAGCAGGGCTGACAGGGGCCAGCCCCAGCATTTT
.	TRBV6-1	TRBJ1-4	.	CASSEYEKLFF	TGTGCCAGCAGTGAATACGAAAAACTGTTTTTT
.	TRBV2	TRBJ1-3	.	CASTGTFSGNTIYF	TGTGCCAGCACTGGGACATTCTCTGGAAACACCATATATTTT
.	TRBV11-2	TRBJ2-7	.	CASSLDREVRVQYF	TGTGCCAGCAGCTTAGACAGGGAGGTGAGGGTGCAGTACTTC
.	TRBV29-1	TRBJ1-2	.	CSVLVGPAVYSGYTF	TGCAGCGTTCTGGTCGGACCGGCAGTTTACAGTGGCTACACCTTC
.	TRBV30	TRBJ2-7	once	CAWSIQGYEQYF	TGTGCCTGGTCGATACAGGGCTACGAGCAGTACTTC
.	TRBV19	TRBJ2-3	.	CASSMASRTDTQYF	TGTGCCAGTAGTATGGCCAGTCGGACAGATACGCAGTATTTT
.	TRBV14	TRBJ2-3	.	CASSHWGTDTQYF	TGTGCCAGCAGCCATTGGGGCACAGATACGCAGTATTTT
.	TRBV5-1	TRBJ2-3	few	CASSSDRTSTDTQYF	TGCGCCAGCAGCTCGGACAGAACTAGCACAGATACGCAGTATTTT
.	TRBV30	TRBJ1-5	.	CAWSDDAQPQHF	TGTGCCTGGAGTGACGACGCTCAGCCCCAGCATTTT
TRBD1	TRBV7-2	TRBJ1-4	.	CASSESGGLREKLFF	TGTGCCAGCAGCGAGTCAGGGGGCCTGCGGGAAAAACTGTTTTTT
.	TRBV4-3	TRBJ1-5	.	CASSQVRGQPQHF	TGCGCCAGCAGCCAAGTCCGGGGGCAGCCCCAGCATTTT
TRBD1	TRBV7-3	TRBJ2-3	.	CASSPGGNSDTQYF	TGTGCCAGCAGCCCAGGGGGTAATTCAGATACGCAGTATTTT
.	TRBV19	TRBJ2-1	.	CASSMGGQGINEQFF	TGTGCCAGTAGTATGGGCGGCCAGGGAATCAATGAGCAGTTCTTC
TRBD2	TRBV27	TRBJ2-1	.	CATRFLAGDGEQFF	TGTGCCACGAGGTTTCTAGCGGGAGACGGTGAGCAGTTCTTC
.	TRBV5-1	TRBJ2-2	.	CASSPVNTGELFF	TGCGCCAGCAGCCCGGTGAACACCGGGGAGCTGTTTTTT
.	TRBV19	TRBJ2-4	.	CASSTPPGGTIPTLAKNIQYF	TGTGCCAGTAGCACCCCTCCGGGGGGCACCATCCCGACTCTAGCCAAAAACATTCAGTACTTC
TRBD2	TRBV7-9	TRBJ2-5	.	CASSLGTSGIQETQYF	TGTGCCAGCAGCTTAGGGACTAGCGGGATACAAGAGACCCAGTACTTC
TRBD1	TRBV5-4	TRBJ1-3	once	CASSAKLQGAGNTIYF	TGTGCCAGCAGCGCGAAACTACAGGGGGCTGGAAACACCATATATTTT